This T cell receptor (beta chain) derives from a study of long-term antiretroviral therapy in people with HIV. Study details: Earliest sampling preceded the 2015 immediate-ART recommendation by about a decade.

Findings and limits, study-wide: Post-ART samples showed increased diversity that remained below transplant donor control levels.

On this clone: Its antigen is undetermined.

The authors ran the immunoSEQ assay, v3.0, at survey level. Target depth was roughly 35,000-55,000 T-cell genomes per sample. Produced via immunoSEQ multiplex PCR; TCRdb's table is partial and in-frame only. The table lists 20,000 to 30,000 clones, approximately 81% of them singletons. The trim removed 0 bases at V and 2 bases at J, leaving 11 bases unmatched. This CDR3 is 17 amino acids long. Germline V gene lookup returns CDR1 GTSNPN and CDR2 SVGIG (reference sequence). The specimen was unsorted PBMCs, collected about 5 years after starting antiretroviral therapy. The V and J genes are TRBV30 and TRBJ2-7; 9 nucleotides agree with TRBD1. This clonotype was sampled from a man aged 35 to 55 with HIV. This chain's CDR3 is CAWSVRLGTGRTYEQYF. The CDR3 coding sequence is TGTGCCTGGAGTGTACGTCTTGGGACAGGGAGGACCTACGAGCAGTACTTC.